This T cell receptor (beta chain) was observed in a study of Tregs in tolerant kidney transplant recipients. Profiled with immunoSEQ multiplex PCR; TCRdb holds only in-frame clones, not every one. The table lists about 56,000 clones, around 83% of them singletons. Per germline, CDR1 SQVTM and CDR2 ANQGSEA. This CDR3 has 12 residues. Trimming cost V 6 bases and J 3 bases; bases outside gene matches: 2. Remarks on this clone: Other DNA sequences of this sample code for an identical CDR3.

Sequenced material: CD4+ T cells from blood. The sequence derives from a human donor in good health. This sequence joins TRBV29-1 and TRBJ1-1; 9 bases map to TRBD1. CDR3 protein: CSVRTGDTEAFF. CDR3 DNA sequence: TGCAGCGTCCGGACAGGGGACACTGAAGCTTTCTTT.